The 23 T cell receptor beta chains below all came from one sample that was sequenced in a study of cytomegalovirus exposure and HLA in healthy donors. The study ran its PCR with 60 Vbeta and 13 Jbeta primers. Profiling relied on immunoSEQ multiplex PCR, and the TCRdb table lists in-frame clones only, not all of them. The repertoire holds 150,000 to 200,000 clones, with 80% to 85% as singletons. Specimen: PBMCs. Receptor source: a woman younger than 35 in good health and CMV-seropositive.

The chain employs TRBV11-1 and TRBJ1-5; tentative D call: TRBD1 (5 bases). Germline CDR1 is SGHAT and CDR2 is FQDESV (reference sequence). Between the trimmed V and J ends, which lost 4 bases and 4 bases, there was a span of 8 bases. CDR3 length equals 13 residues. CDR3 nucleotides: TGTGCCAGCAGCTACGGGGGAAATCAGCCCCAGCATTTT. This codes for CASSYGGNQPQHF.

This chain links TRBV7-6 with TRBJ2-1; 8 positions agree with TRBD1. Trimming at V came to 5 bases and at J to 12 bases, leaving 12 bases not matched to a gene. This CDR3 contains 14 residues. Germline values: CDR1 SGHVS, CDR2 FNYEAQ. CDR3 sequence: CASSRDGRGLAQFF. The CDR3 bases are TGTGCCAGCAGCCGGGATGGCAGGGGGCTCGCGCAGTTCTTC. Based on the CDR3 plus reference TRBV7-6 and TRBJ2-1, the full variable domain is GAGVSQSPRYKVTKRGQDVALRCDPISGHVSLYWYRQALGQGPEFLTYFNYEAQQDKSGLPNDRFSAERPEGSISTLTIQRTEQRDSAMYRCASSRDGRGLAQFFGPGTRLTVL.

The sample holds one count of this clone. V and J are TRBV7-9 and TRBJ2-1, with D perhaps TRBD2 (5 bases). This CDR3 comprises 17 residues. The germline V gene has CDR1 SEHNR and CDR2 FQNEAQ (reference sequence). Trimming cost V 2 bases and J 6 bases, with 20 bases left between them. The DNA of the CDR3 is TGTGCCAGCAGCTTATTTGGGGAGACTAACCCCTTCAATGAGCAGTTCTTC. Translation gives CASSLFGETNPFNEQFF.

V and J are TRBV2 and TRBJ1-2; D is undetermined. Germline assignment: CDR1 SNHLY and CDR2 FYNNEI. This CDR3 contains 14 residues. Trimming took off 7 bases at V and 0 bases at J, with 12 bases between the two ends. The chain's CDR3 is CASKARAANYGYTF. The CDR3 nucleotides read TGTGCCAGCAAGGCGAGGGCAGCTAACTATGGCTACACCTTC.

V gene TRBV14 combines with J gene TRBJ1-2, with D tentatively TRBD1 (5 bases). This CDR3 contains 13 residues. Germline V gives CDR1 SGHDN, CDR2 FVKESK. The V and J ends lost 0 bases and 7 bases respectively, with 9 bases between them. The CDR3 loop is CASSQDGGAGYTF. The CDR3 DNA is TGTGCCAGCAGCCAAGATGGCGGGGCTGGCTACACCTTC.

This clone was counted between two and nine times. V usage is TRBV27 and J usage is TRBJ1-1, with a tentative D call TRBD1 (5 bases). Trimming cost V 0 bases and J 0 bases, with 8 bases left between them. CDR3 length equals 15 residues. Germline values: CDR1 MNHEY, CDR2 SMNVEV (reference sequence). The CDR3 DNA follows: TGTGCCAGCAGTTTATCTCCGACAGTGAACACTGAAGCTTTCTTT. As protein: CASSLSPTVNTEAFF.

The chain links TRBV19 to TRBJ1-1; 7 bases align to TRBD1. CDR1 and CDR2 (germline): LNHDA, SQIVND (reference sequence). This CDR3 region has 14 residues. Trimming at V came to 4 bases and at J to 3 bases, leaving 5 bases not matched to a gene. CDR3 amino acids: CASSTTGWDTEAFF. The DNA for the CDR3 is TGTGCCAGTAGTACGACAGGGTGGGACACTGAAGCTTTCTTT.

The rearrangement links TRBV9 to TRBJ1-1, with 9 bases lining up with TRBD1. Germline CDR1 and CDR2: SGDLS and YYNGEE. The CDR3 has 16 amino acids. V lost 1 base and J lost 5; bases outside the gene matches: 9. The CDR3 region has the DNA TGTGCCAGCAGCGTAACAGGGGGCGTCGGAGATACTGAAGCTTTCTTT. This sequence encodes CASSVTGGVGDTEAFF.

As DNA, the CDR3 is TGTGCCAGCAGCCCGGTGGAGCAGACCCAGTACTTC. It specifies CASSPVEQTQYF. The gene calls are TRBV11-2 and TRBJ2-5; D unresolved. Per the germline V gene, CDR1 is SGHAT and CDR2 is FQNNGV. There are 12 residues in the CDR3. The germline V and J ends were trimmed by 5 bases and 6 bases, with 10 bases remaining between them.

This chain uses TRBV6-6 with TRBJ1-3, with TRBD1 matching 7 bases. The CDR3 spans 14 residues. Germline CDR1 is MNHNY and CDR2 is SVGAGI (reference sequence). With 5 bases clipped from V and 6 bases from J, the junction kept 7 bases outside the gene matches. CDR3 sequence reads: CASSPSGGVNTIYF. Here the CDR3 DNA reads TGTGCCAGCAGTCCCTCAGGGGGAGTAAACACCATATATTTT.

V usage is TRBV4-2 and J usage is TRBJ2-5; 11 bases are a match to TRBD2. This CDR3 has 17 amino acids. V was clipped by 3 bases and J by 5 bases; unmatched bases: 11. In germline, CDR1 is LGHNA, CDR2 YNFKEQ. The CDR3 region is CASSQARSGGAEETQYF. The CDR3, as DNA: TGTGCCAGCAGCCAGGCCCGTAGCGGGGGGGCCGAGGAGACCCAGTACTTC.

The chain joins TRBV10-1 to TRBJ2-3, with 10 positions matching TRBD2. Per the germline V gene, CDR1 is WNHNN and CDR2 is SYGVQD (reference sequence). The CDR3 extends over 17 amino acids. V shed 3 bases, J shed 5 bases, and the junction held 11 bases outside the gene matches. The CDR3 DNA follows: TGCGCCAGCAGTGAACCCCAGCGGGGGGGTCAAAGAGATACGCAGTATTTT. This gives the protein CASSEPQRGGQRDTQYF.

The chain couples TRBV2 to TRBJ2-1; 7 bases match TRBD1. The CDR3 extends over 15 amino acids. Unmatched junction bases numbered 7, after V lost 6 bases and J lost 2 bases. From germline, CDR1 is SNHLY and CDR2 FYNNEI. The CDR3: CASSSRTGPYNEQFF. The CDR3 DNA sequence: TGTGCCAGCAGCTCCCGGACAGGTCCCTACAATGAGCAGTTCTTC.

The chain uses TRBV12-5 and TRBJ1-6; the match to TRBD1 covers 8 bases. The CDR3 loop spans 14 amino acids. Germline assignment: CDR1 LGHNT and CDR2 FRNRAP. Losses at the gene ends were 5 bases for V and 7 bases for J; bases not matched to a gene: 4. The CDR3 loop is CASGPDRDNSPLHF. CDR3 sequence (DNA): TGTGCTAGTGGTCCGGACAGGGACAATTCACCCCTCCACTTT. Full variable domain (remainder filled in from reference TRBV12-5 and TRBJ1-6): DARVTQTPRHKVTEMGQEVTMRCQPILGHNTVFWYRQTMMQGLELLAYFRNRAPLDDSGMPKDRFSAEMPDATLATLKIQPSEPRDSAVYFCASGPDRDNSPLHFGNGTRLTVT.

The rearrangement joins TRBV9 to TRBJ1-6, with a tentative D call TRBD1 (6 bases). The CDR3 runs to 14 residues. V lost 3 bases to trimming and J lost 7 bases, with 11 bases between them. Germline V gives CDR1 SGDLS, CDR2 YYNGEE. The CDR3 nucleotides read TGTGCCAGCAGCGCAGGGGATGGGAATTCACCCCTCCACTTT. It specifies CASSAGDGNSPLHF.

The chain recombines TRBV30 with TRBJ2-2; 7 nucleotides line up with TRBD2. The CDR3 spans 17 residues. The ends lost 0 bases at V and 5 bases at J; junction bases unmatched: 12. The germline V gene has CDR1 GTSNPN and CDR2 SVGIG (reference sequence). The CDR3 bases are TGTGCCTGGAGTGTACTGCTGCCGGGGGAGGGGACCGGGGAGCTGTTTTTT. This translates into CAWSVLLPGEGTGELFF.

The gene calls are TRBV28 and TRBJ2-3; tentatively, D is TRBD2 (6 bases). The ends were cut back, 6 bases at V and 5 bases at J, with 18 bases in the middle. Germline loops: CDR1 MDHEN, CDR2 SYDVKM. CDR3 size: 15 residues. The CDR3 is CASSLTRDARDTQYF. The CDR3 region has the DNA TGTGCCAGCAGCCTGACTAGGGATGCACGAGATACGCAGTATTTT.

V usage is TRBV11-3 and J usage is TRBJ2-5; TRBD2 matches 13 bases. Trimming at V came to 5 bases and at J to 5 bases, leaving 8 bases not matched to a gene. CDR1 is SGHNT and CDR2 is YENEEA in the germline V gene. The CDR3 sequence is 16 residues long. The CDR3 spells CASSPTSGGAGETQYF. CDR3 nucleotide sequence: TGTGCCAGCAGCCCTACTAGCGGGGGGGCCGGGGAGACCCAGTACTTC.

The rearrangement joins TRBV11-2 to TRBJ2-5; 9 nucleotides align to TRBD2. CDR1 is SGHAT, CDR2 FQNNGV, per germline. Trimming cost V 4 bases and J 5 bases; bases outside gene matches: 8. The CDR3 has 15 amino acids. CDR3 nucleotide sequence: TGTGCCAGCAGCTGGCCTAGCGGGGCGGGGGAGACCCAGTACTTC. It codes for CASSWPSGAGETQYF.

This clone appeared a few times. V is TRBV11-2 and J is TRBJ1-2; D might be TRBD1 (5 bases). The ends were cut back, 5 bases at V and 2 bases at J, with 9 bases in the middle. The CDR3 has 13 amino acids. The V gene's germline CDR1 is SGHAT and CDR2 FQNNGV. CDR3 loop: CASSLRQNYGYTF. The CDR3 DNA follows: TGTGCCAGCAGCCTAAGACAGAACTATGGCTACACCTTC.

The chain links TRBV7-6 to TRBJ1-1, with D hard to call. The CDR3 extends over 14 amino acids. From germline, CDR1 is SGHVS and CDR2 FNYEAQ. Trimming removed 5 bases at V and 7 bases at J, with 17 bases between. The CDR3 loop is CASSPPQSSLEAFF. The CDR3 nucleotides are TGTGCCAGCAGCCCTCCACAGAGCAGCCTTGAAGCTTTCTTT.

This chain joins TRBV10-3 and TRBJ1-2, with unresolved D. V gave up 8 bases and J gave up 6 bases, with 10 bases separating them. CDR3 length: 11 residues. The germline V gene encodes CDR1 ENHRY and CDR2 SYGVKD. Here the CDR3 DNA reads TGTGCCATCCGGAACGGGGATGGCTACACCTTC. This sequence encodes CAIRNGDGYTF.

The genes are TRBV4-2 and TRBJ1-4, with TRBD1 as a possible D gene (5 bases). The CDR3 runs to 14 residues. Germline CDR1 LGHNA, CDR2 YNFKEQ. The ends were cut back, 1 base at V and 6 bases at J, with 9 bases in the middle. In nucleotides, the CDR3 is TGTGCCAGCAGCCAAGCTCCGGGGGATGAAAAACTGTTTTTT. Its translation is CASSQAPGDEKLFF.